The 26 T cell receptor beta chains in this list originate from one sample, sequenced in a study of T cell responses to AZD1222 COVID-19 vaccine. This table comes from immunoSEQ multiplex PCR, and its TCRdb copy is limited to in-frame clones, with some not included. The sample holds over 200,000 clones; roughly 94% are singletons and the top ten take 1.5% to 2%. The starting material was peripheral blood, obtained 28 days after the second dose of the MenACWY control vaccine. These receptors originate from an adult who received the MenACWY meningococcal vaccine as a control.

V and J are TRBV5-4 and TRBJ1-1, with TRBD1 as a possible D gene (5 bases). Germline V gene data show CDR1 as SGHNT and CDR2 as YYREEE (reference sequence). V lost 0 bases to trimming and J lost 2 bases, with 14 bases between them. The CDR3 consists of 16 residues. The CDR3 sequence is CASSLAIRGQNTEAFF. CDR3 sequence (DNA): TGTGCCAGCAGCTTGGCGATACGGGGCCAAAACACTGAAGCTTTCTTT.

V gene TRBV5-5 combines with J gene TRBJ1-6, with a tentative D call TRBD1 (5 bases). Germline V gene sequence: CDR1 SGHKS, CDR2 YYEKEE (reference sequence). V lost 4 bases and J lost 10, with 15 bases in between. This CDR3 is 14 amino acids long. The CDR3 nucleotides are TGTGCCAGCAGCGGGGACGGAGGCGTATCACCCCTCCACTTT. It encodes CASSGDGGVSPLHF.

V gene TRBV7-2 combines with J gene TRBJ2-7, with TRBD1 identical over 9 bases. With 5 bases clipped from V and 4 bases from J, the junction kept 6 bases outside the gene matches. The CDR3 is made up of 14 amino acids. CDR1 and CDR2 from the germline V gene are SGHTA and FQGNSA. The CDR3 nucleotides are TGTGCCAGCAGCCGTGGACAGGGGTTGTACGAGCAGTACTTC. Its protein is CASSRGQGLYEQYF.

CDR3 DNA: TGTGCCAGCCGCGGAGGGGTGTTCACTGAAGCTTTCTTT. This codes for CASRGGVFTEAFF. This rearrangement joins TRBV12-3 or TRBV12-4 to TRBJ1-1, with D possibly being TRBD1 (5 bases). This CDR3 contains 13 residues. V lost 8 bases and J lost 4, with 14 bases in between.

This chain links TRBV10-3 with TRBJ2-7, with D unresolved. Trimming cost V 0 bases and J 3 bases, with 9 bases left between them. This CDR3 is 14 amino acids long. Germline V gives CDR1 ENHRY, CDR2 SYGVKD. DNA for the CDR3: TGTGCCATCAGTGAGTCCGGCGGAGTCTACGAGCAGTACTTC. This translates into CAISESGGVYEQYF.

The V gene is TRBV29-1, the J gene TRBJ2-1, with TRBD2 matching 11 bases. The CDR3 extends over 15 amino acids. The ends lost 8 bases at V and 4 bases at J; junction bases unmatched: 10. Germline lookup yields CDR1 SQVTM and CDR2 ANQGSEA. CDR3 amino acids: CSTDTSGRGYNEQFF. The CDR3 region has the DNA TGCAGCACTGATACTAGCGGGAGAGGGTACAATGAGCAGTTCTTC.

This chain uses TRBV13 with TRBJ1-5; unclear D gene. With 0 bases removed from V and 0 bases from J, the gap between germline ends came to 3 bases. Germline lookup yields CDR1 PRHDT and CDR2 FYEKMQ (reference sequence). The CDR3 covers 14 residues. This CDR3 is CASSLGSSNQPQHF. CDR3 nucleotides: TGTGCCAGCAGCTTAGGCAGTAGCAATCAGCCCCAGCATTTT.

V is TRBV5-5 and J is TRBJ1-1, with TRBD1 matching 7 bases. CDR1 SGHKS and CDR2 YYEKEE come from the germline V gene (reference sequence). This CDR3 contains 14 residues. Unmatched junction bases numbered 5, after V lost 0 bases and J lost 6 bases. CDR3 DNA sequence: TGTGCCAGCAGCTTGGAGGGGGCTAGGGCTGAAGCTTTCTTT. Translation gives CASSLEGARAEAFF.

This clone was observed once. The rearrangement joins TRBV9 to TRBJ2-1, with 7 bases matching TRBD2. Unmatched junction bases numbered 8, after V lost 4 bases and J lost 4 bases. CDR3 length: 15 residues. Per the germline V gene, CDR1 is SGDLS and CDR2 is YYNGEE. The CDR3 nucleotides read TGTGCCAGCAGCCCCTCCGGGACTAATTACAATGAGCAGTTCTTC. Translation gives CASSPSGTNYNEQFF. Complete variable domain (other parts from reference TRBV9 and TRBJ2-1): DSGVTQTPKHLITATGQRVTLRCSPRSGDLSVYWYQQSLDQGLQFLIQYYNGEERAKGNILERFSAQQFPDLHSELNLSSLELGDSALYFCASSPSGTNYNEQFFGPGTRLTVL.

The chain recombines TRBV4-1 with TRBJ2-4; 7 nucleotides match TRBD1. V lost 1 base and J lost 3; bases outside the gene matches: 3. The CDR3 length is 15 residues. In germline, CDR1 is MGHRA, CDR2 YSYEKL. The CDR3: CASSQGQGGKNIQYF. Here the CDR3 DNA reads TGCGCCAGCAGCCAAGGACAGGGCGGCAAAAACATTCAGTACTTC.

The rearrangement uses TRBV27 and TRBJ1-2; 7 bases are a match to TRBD1. The germline CDR1 and CDR2 sequences are MNHEY and SMNVEV (reference sequence). After removal of 3 bases from V and 2 bases from J, the junction contained 9 bases not matched to a gene. This CDR3 contains 16 residues. The CDR3 spells CASSFGRGGRNYGYTF. The CDR3 DNA follows: TGTGCCAGCAGTTTCGGCAGGGGGGGACGGAACTATGGCTACACCTTC.

J is TRBJ1-2 and V is TRBV27; TRBD1 might be the D (5 bases). The germline V gene encodes CDR1 MNHEY and CDR2 SMNVEV (reference sequence). The ends were cut back, 6 bases at V and 5 bases at J, with 19 bases in the middle. The CDR3 spans 15 residues. CDR3: CASSPTGGVRYGYTF. In nucleotides, the CDR3 is TGTGCCAGCAGCCCAACAGGAGGCGTGAGGTATGGCTACACCTTC.

The chain is built from TRBV6-2 or TRBV6-3 and TRBJ1-2; no clear D gene. Germline V gene sequence: CDR1 MNHEY, CDR2 SVGEGT. The CDR3 is 14 residues long. V lost 5 bases, J lost 4 bases, and 14 bases lay in between. CDR3 loop: CASSRDPGVYGYTF. CDR3 sequence (DNA): TGTGCCAGCAGTCGCGACCCTGGGGTCTATGGCTACACCTTC.

This clone appeared a single time. V is TRBV5-1 and J is TRBJ1-5; D perhaps matches TRBD1 (5 bases). Germline CDR1 is SGHRS and CDR2 is YFSETQ. V was clipped by 4 bases and J by 0 bases, with 11 bases between them. CDR3 length equals 15 residues. CDR3 coding DNA: TGCGCCAGCAGCGCCGACAGTTATAGCAATCAGCCCCAGCATTTT. Translating gives CASSADSYSNQPQHF.

V usage is TRBV5-6 and J usage is TRBJ1-2; weak D call: TRBD1 (6 bases). There are 13 residues in the CDR3. The V gene lost 4 bases and the J gene lost 8 bases, with 15 bases spanning the gap. Germline V gene lookup returns CDR1 SGHDT and CDR2 YYEEEE. CDR3 DNA sequence: TGTGCCAGCAGCCTCACAGGGTTGAAGGGCTACACCTTC. Translated, it gives CASSLTGLKGYTF.

The chain employs TRBV28 and TRBJ2-7; 8 nucleotides line up with TRBD1. The CDR3 extends over 16 amino acids. Germline V gives CDR1 MDHEN, CDR2 SYDVKM. V shed 5 bases, J shed 3 bases, and the junction held 12 bases outside the gene matches. The CDR3 region is CASSQGQASYFYEQYF. CDR3 bases: TGTGCCAGCAGTCAGGGACAGGCCTCGTACTTCTACGAGCAGTACTTC. The full variable domain, rest sourced from reference TRBV28 and TRBJ2-7, is DVKVTQSSRYLVKRTGEKVFLECVQDMDHENMFWYRQDPGLGLRLIYFSYDVKMKEKGDIPEGYSVSREKKERFSLILESASTNQTSMYLCASSQGQASYFYEQYFGPGTRLTVT.

The V and J genes are TRBV7-2 and TRBJ2-5; maybe TRBD2 (5 bases). The CDR3 contains 14 residues. V lost 2 bases and J 4 bases, leaving 11 bases between the germline ends. In germline, CDR1 is SGHTA, CDR2 FQGNSA. CDR3 sequence (DNA): TGTGCCAGCAGCTTACCGGGGATCCCAGAGACCCAGTACTTC. It specifies CASSLPGIPETQYF.

The chain links TRBV2 to TRBJ2-5; 7 nucleotides line up with TRBD2. Unmatched junction bases numbered 10, after V lost 8 bases and J lost 7 bases. Germline-derived CDR1 and CDR2 are SNHLY and FYNNEI. The CDR3 is 13 residues long. The CDR3 bases are TGTGCCAGCTCCGGTCTAGCGGTTGGGACCCAGTACTTC. Encoded protein: CASSGLAVGTQYF. Full variable domain (rest looked up from reference TRBV2 and TRBJ2-5): EPEVTQTPSHQVTQMGQEVILRCVPISNHLYFYWYRQILGQKVEFLVSFYNNEISEKSEIFDDQFSVERPDGSNFTLKIRSTKLEDSAMYFCASSGLAVGTQYFGPGTRLLVL.

The table lists this clone with a count of one. V and J are TRBV4-2 and TRBJ2-1, with D perhaps assigned TRBD1 or TRBD2 (5 bases each). This CDR3 comprises 13 residues. Germline V gene lookup returns CDR1 LGHNA and CDR2 YNFKEQ. The V end was cut by 1 base, the J end by 4 bases, with 5 bases between. The CDR3 DNA reads TGTGCCAGCAGCCAAGGGGGGTACAATGAGCAGTTCTTC. Encoded protein: CASSQGGYNEQFF.

The chain has TRBV28 and TRBJ2-7; TRBD1 is a possible D gene (5 bases). V was trimmed by 6 bases and J by 2 bases, leaving 17 bases between them. The CDR3 spans 15 residues. Germline CDR1 MDHEN, CDR2 SYDVKM. This CDR3 reads CASSQGGAPTYEQYF. CDR3 DNA sequence: TGTGCCAGCAGCCAGGGTGGAGCGCCGACCTACGAGCAGTACTTC.

The chain employs TRBV11-2 and TRBJ1-2; possible D gene TRBD1, 5 bases. The germline V and J ends were trimmed by 6 bases and 4 bases, with 18 bases remaining between them. This CDR3 has 15 residues. CDR1 is SGHAT and CDR2 is FQNNGV in the germline V gene. This CDR3 reads CASRDPGDVGYGYTF. CDR3 nucleotides: TGTGCCAGCAGAGATCCCGGGGACGTAGGCTATGGCTACACCTTC.

V gene TRBV2 combines with J gene TRBJ2-7; D remains unclear. The V end was cut by 3 bases, the J end by 6 bases, with 12 bases between. This CDR3 comprises 13 residues. Germline V CDR1 and CDR2: SNHLY, FYNNEI. Here the CDR3 reads CASSDSGSVEQYF. The CDR3 DNA is TGTGCCAGCAGTGACTCAGGCTCAGTCGAGCAGTACTTC.

This chain connects TRBV12-5 to TRBJ1-2; D unclear. The CDR3 runs 15 residues. V dropped 0 bases and J dropped 4 bases, with 12 bases sitting between them. Germline V gene sequence: CDR1 LGHNT, CDR2 FRNRAP. CDR3 DNA: TGTGCTAGTGGTTTGGTACGCCAGGTCGGCTATGGCTACACCTTC. Translated: CASGLVRQVGYGYTF.

The gene calls are TRBV7-8 and TRBJ1-5; 9 bases are shared with TRBD1. The CDR3 runs 19 residues. Unmatched junction bases numbered 14, after V lost 5 bases and J lost 0 bases. CDR1 is SGHVS and CDR2 is FQNEAQ in the germline V gene. The CDR3 loop reads CASSPWVWTGAYSNQPQHF. In nucleotides, the CDR3 is TGTGCCAGCAGCCCATGGGTCTGGACAGGGGCTTATAGCAATCAGCCCCAGCATTTT.

CDR3 nucleotide sequence: TGTGCCAGCAGTGAAAGCGGGAGCACAGATACGCAGTATTTT. Its protein product is CASSESGSTDTQYF. V usage is TRBV6-4 and J usage is TRBJ2-3; TRBD2 is a possible D gene (6 bases). Deletions cut 3 bases from V and 0 bases from J, with 7 bases between. The CDR3 has 14 residues. Germline CDR1 reads MRHNA; CDR2 reads SNTAGT.

The chain uses TRBV7-2 and TRBJ1-2; TRBD1 might be the D (5 bases). Germline-derived CDR1 and CDR2 are SGHTA and FQGNSA. The CDR3 covers 14 residues. V gave up 1 base and J gave up 6 bases, with 12 bases separating them. The CDR3 reads CASSLVQVLNGYTF. The CDR3 nucleotides read TGTGCCAGCAGCTTAGTACAGGTTTTAAATGGCTACACCTTC.